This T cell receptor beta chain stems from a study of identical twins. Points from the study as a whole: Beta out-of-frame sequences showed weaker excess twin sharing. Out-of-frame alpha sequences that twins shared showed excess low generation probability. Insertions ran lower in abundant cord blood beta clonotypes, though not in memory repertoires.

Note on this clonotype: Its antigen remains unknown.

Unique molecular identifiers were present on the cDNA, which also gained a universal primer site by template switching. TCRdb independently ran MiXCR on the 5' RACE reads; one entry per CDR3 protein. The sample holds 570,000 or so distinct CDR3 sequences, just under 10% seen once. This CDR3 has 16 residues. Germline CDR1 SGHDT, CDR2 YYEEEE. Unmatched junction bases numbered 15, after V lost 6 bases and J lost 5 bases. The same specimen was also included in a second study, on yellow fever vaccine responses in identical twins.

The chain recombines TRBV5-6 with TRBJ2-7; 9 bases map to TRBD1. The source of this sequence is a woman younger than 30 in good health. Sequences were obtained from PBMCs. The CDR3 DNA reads TGTGCCAGCACCTCGTGGGGGACAGGGTACTTCGACGAGCAGTACTTC. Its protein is CASTSWGTGYFDEQYF.